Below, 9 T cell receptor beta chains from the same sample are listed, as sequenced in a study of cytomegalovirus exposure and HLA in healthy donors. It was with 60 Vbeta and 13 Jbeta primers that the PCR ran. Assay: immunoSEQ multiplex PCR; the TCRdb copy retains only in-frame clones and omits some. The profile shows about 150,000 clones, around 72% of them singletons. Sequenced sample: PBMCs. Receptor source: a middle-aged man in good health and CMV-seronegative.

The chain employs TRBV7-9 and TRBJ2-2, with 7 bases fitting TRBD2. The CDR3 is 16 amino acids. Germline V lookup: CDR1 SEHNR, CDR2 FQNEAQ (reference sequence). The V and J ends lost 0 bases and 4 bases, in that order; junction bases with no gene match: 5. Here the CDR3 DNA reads TGTGCCAGCAGCTTAGCGGCGGGAGCGGCCACCGGGGAGCTGTTTTTT. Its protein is CASSLAAGAATGELFF.

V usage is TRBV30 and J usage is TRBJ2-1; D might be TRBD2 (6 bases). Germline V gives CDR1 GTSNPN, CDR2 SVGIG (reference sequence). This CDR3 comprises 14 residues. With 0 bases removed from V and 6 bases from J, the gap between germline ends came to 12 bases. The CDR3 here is CAWSVGGYFNEQFF. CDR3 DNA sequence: TGTGCCTGGAGTGTAGGAGGGTATTTCAATGAGCAGTTCTTC.

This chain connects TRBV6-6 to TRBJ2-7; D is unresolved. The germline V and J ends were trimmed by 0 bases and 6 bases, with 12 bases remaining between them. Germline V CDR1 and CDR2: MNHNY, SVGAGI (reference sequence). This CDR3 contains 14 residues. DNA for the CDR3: TGTGCCAGCAGTTACTCGCCTTGGGCTTCCGAGCAGTACTTC. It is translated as CASSYSPWASEQYF.

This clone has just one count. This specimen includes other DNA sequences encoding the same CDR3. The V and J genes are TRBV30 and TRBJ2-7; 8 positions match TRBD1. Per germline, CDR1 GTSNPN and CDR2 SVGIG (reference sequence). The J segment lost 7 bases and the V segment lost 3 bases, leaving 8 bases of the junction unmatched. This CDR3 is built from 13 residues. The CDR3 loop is CAWSPDRGWEQYF. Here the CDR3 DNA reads TGTGCCTGGAGCCCAGACAGGGGTTGGGAGCAGTACTTC.

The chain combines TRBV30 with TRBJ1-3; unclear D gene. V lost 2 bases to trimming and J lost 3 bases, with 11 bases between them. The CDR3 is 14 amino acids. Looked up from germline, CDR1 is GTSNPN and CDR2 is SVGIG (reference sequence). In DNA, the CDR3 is TGTGCCTGGAGTAGGAGGGTACGTGGAAACACCATATATTTT. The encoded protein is CAWSRRVRGNTIYF.

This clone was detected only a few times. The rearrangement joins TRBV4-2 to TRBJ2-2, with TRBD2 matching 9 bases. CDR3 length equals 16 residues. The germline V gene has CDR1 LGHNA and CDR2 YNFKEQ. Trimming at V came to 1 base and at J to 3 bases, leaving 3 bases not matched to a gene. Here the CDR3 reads CASSQGAGGYTGELFF. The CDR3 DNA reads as TGTGCCAGCAGCCAAGGAGCGGGGGGCTACACCGGGGAGCTGTTTTTT.

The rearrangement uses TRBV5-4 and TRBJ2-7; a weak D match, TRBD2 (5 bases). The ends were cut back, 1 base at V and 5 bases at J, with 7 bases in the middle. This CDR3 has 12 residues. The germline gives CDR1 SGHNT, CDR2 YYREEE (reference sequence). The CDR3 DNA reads TGTGCCAGCAGCTTGCCCGGGGACGAGCAGTACTTC. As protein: CASSLPGDEQYF.

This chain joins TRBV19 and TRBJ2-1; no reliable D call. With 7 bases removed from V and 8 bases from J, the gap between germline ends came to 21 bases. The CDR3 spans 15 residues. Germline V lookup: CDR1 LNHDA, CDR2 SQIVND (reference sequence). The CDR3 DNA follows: TGTGCCAGTACCCGTATCTTTCGGATGGGCGATGAGCAGTTCTTC. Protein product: CASTRIFRMGDEQFF.

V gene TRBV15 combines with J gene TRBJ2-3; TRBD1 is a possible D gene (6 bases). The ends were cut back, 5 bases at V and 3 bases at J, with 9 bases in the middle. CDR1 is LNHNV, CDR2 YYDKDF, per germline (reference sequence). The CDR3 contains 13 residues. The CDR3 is CATSRTGTDTQYF. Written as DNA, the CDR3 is TGTGCCACCAGCCGTACAGGGACAGATACGCAGTATTTT.